The 12 T cell receptor beta chains presented below share a single source sample, sequenced in a study of identical twins. MiXCR, applied by TCRdb to the 5' RACE reads, yields one record per CDR3 protein. The repertoire consists of 450,000 or so distinct CDR3 sequences, with 14% occurring once and the leading ten covering roughly 0.56%. Another study also made use of these data, one on yellow fever vaccine responses in identical twins.

The sequencing sample was made of CD4+ T cells sorted from blood. Receptor source: a woman aged 18 to 35 in good health.

This rearrangement joins TRBV10-2 to TRBJ2-3; D unclear. CDR3 length: 14 amino acids. V was pared by 0 bases and J by 3 bases, with 7 bases between. The germline gives CDR1 WSHSY, CDR2 SAAADI. The CDR3 sequence: CASSESRYTDTQYF. For the CDR3, the DNA is TGCGCCAGCAGTGAGTCGAGGTATACAGATACGCAGTATTTT.

This clonotype occurred a few times. The J gene is TRBJ2-7, the V gene TRBV10-3, with TRBD1 identical over 9 bases. The ends lost 10 bases at V and 5 bases at J; junction bases unmatched: 12. The CDR3 totals 14 residues. Looked up from germline, CDR1 is ENHRY and CDR2 is SYGVKD. CDR3 protein: CATGAGQGGDEQYF. CDR3 bases: TGTGCCACCGGAGCGGGACAGGGAGGGGACGAGCAGTACTTC.

This clonotype came up a few times. This chain joins TRBV5-1 and TRBJ2-3; no definite D call. V lost 1 base, J lost 6 bases, and 12 bases lay in between. The CDR3 runs 14 residues. CDR1 and CDR2 from the germline V gene are SGHRS and YFSETQ. CDR3 sequence (DNA): TGCGCCAGCAGCTTGCCCGATGGAGCCGATACGCAGTATTTT. This translates into CASSLPDGADTQYF.

This clonotype was recorded a few times. The chain recombines TRBV12-3 or TRBV12-4 with TRBJ1-5, with 7 bases identical to TRBD1. The CDR3 spans 17 residues. Unmatched junction bases numbered 10, after V lost 5 bases and J lost 0 bases. The CDR3 sequence: CASSPGGGGYSNQPQHF. The CDR3 DNA follows: TGTGCCAGCAGTCCGGGAGGGGGCGGATATAGCAATCAGCCCCAGCATTTT.

The rearrangement uses TRBV10-3 and TRBJ2-4; 15 bases map to TRBD2. The CDR3 runs 16 residues. Germline V gives CDR1 ENHRY, CDR2 SYGVKD. V dropped 4 bases and J dropped 5; count of bases not matched to a gene: 3. CDR3 sequence: CAISVGLAGGENIQYF. CDR3 nucleotide sequence: TGTGCCATCAGTGTAGGACTAGCGGGAGGGGAAAACATTCAGTACTTC.

The rearrangement uses TRBV25-1 and TRBJ2-1; D ambiguous. The CDR3 contains 15 residues. Germline V gene sequence: CDR1 MGHDK, CDR2 SYGVNS. V was clipped by 2 bases and J by 4 bases, with 12 bases between them. The CDR3, as DNA: TGTGCCAGCAGTGAACGCCAGGTAGCTTACAATGAGCAGTTCTTC. It is translated as CASSERQVAYNEQFF.

The chain carries TRBV7-9 and TRBJ2-7, with a possible D match to TRBD1 (5 bases). This CDR3 is built from 12 residues. V was shortened by 5 bases and J by 5 bases, with 10 bases between the two germline ends. The germline V gene has CDR1 SEHNR and CDR2 FQNEAQ (reference sequence). CDR3 sequence: CASSMRQNEQYF. CDR3 nucleotide sequence: TGTGCCAGCAGCATGAGACAGAACGAGCAGTACTTC.

This clonotype was found a few times. The rearrangement joins TRBV19 to TRBJ2-3; 9 nucleotides align to TRBD2. This CDR3 spans 13 amino acids. CDR1 and CDR2 from the germline V gene are LNHDA and SQIVND (reference sequence). Trimming cost V 11 bases and J 0 bases; bases outside gene matches: 3. The CDR3 coding sequence is TGTGCCGCGGGGGGGGGAAGCACAGATACGCAGTATTTT. Translated: CAAGGGSTDTQYF.

This clonotype was seen more than once but under ten times. The chain employs TRBV9 and TRBJ1-1, with D hard to call. Trimming removed 1 base from V and 1 base from J, with 8 bases in between. This CDR3 region has 14 residues. The V gene's germline CDR1 is SGDLS and CDR2 YYNGEE. CDR3 nucleotides: TGTGCCAGCAGCGTAATCGGCCAGAACACTGAAGCTTTCTTT. This gives the protein CASSVIGQNTEAFF.

This clonotype has a handful of counts. The V and J genes are TRBV20-1 and TRBJ2-3, with D uncertain. Germline V gives CDR1 DFQATT, CDR2 SNEGSKA (reference sequence). Trimming took off 8 bases at V and 0 bases at J, with 12 bases between the two ends. This CDR3 has 13 amino acids. CDR3 in amino acids: CSSQLTSTDTQYF. The DNA for the CDR3 is TGCAGTTCACAATTAACTAGCACAGATACGCAGTATTTT.

In its sample, this clonotype was seen a few times. V is TRBV28 and J is TRBJ2-7; the D gene is possibly TRBD1 (5 bases). Trimming cost V 3 bases and J 1 base, with 25 bases left between them. The CDR3 totals 19 residues. Germline-derived CDR1 and CDR2 are MDHEN and SYDVKM. The CDR3, as DNA: TGTGCCAGCAGTTTTTTTGCCACTCCGACAGCACAGTCATCCTACGAGCAGTACTTC. Translated: CASSFFATPTAQSSYEQYF.

The chain couples TRBV7-8 to TRBJ2-5; D gene unclear. The CDR3 totals 17 residues. Trimming left V 2 bases short and J 8 bases short, with 24 bases between. The germline V gene encodes CDR1 SGHVS and CDR2 FQNEAQ. The CDR3 spells CASSLQPLTIAQVTQYF. CDR3 nucleotides: TGTGCCAGCAGCTTACAACCCCTTACTATAGCCCAAGTCACCCAGTACTTC.